This TCR beta chain was sequenced for a study of T cell responses to AZD1222 COVID-19 vaccine. Study conclusions and caveats: Samples come after the peak T cell response, not at day 14.

This table comes from immunoSEQ multiplex PCR, and its TCRdb copy is limited to in-frame clones, with some not included. Of some 120,000 clones listed, around 89% were seen once; the top ten hold around a tenth. Note on this clone: The target antigen is unknown.

V gave up 5 bases and J gave up 4 bases; unmatched junction bases: 7. The germline V gene encodes CDR1 SGHVS and CDR2 FNYEAQ. There are 15 residues in the CDR3. This sequence was found in an adult who received the AZD1222 COVID-19 vaccine. This rearrangement joins TRBV7-6 to TRBJ1-1; TRBD1 matches 10 bases. The source was peripheral blood, collected 28 days after the second AZD1222 dose. In DNA, the CDR3 is TGTGCCAGCAGCCTGACAGGGGGCGGGGGCACTGAAGCTTTCTTT. Amino acid sequence: CASSLTGGGGTEAFF.